The source of this T cell receptor (beta chain) is a study of T cell repertoires in cytomegalovirus infection. In the study overall: Public TCR beta signatures marked donors with CMV infection and the matching HLA. Study-wide points: CMV-specific TCR beta clonotypes restricted by HLA-C were the ones dominating the ex vivo response.

Points on this clonotype: Its specificity is unknown.

The CDR3 totals 17 residues. Trimming shortened V by 0 bases and J by 0 bases, and 15 bases separated the two germline ends. Germline CDR1 DFQATT, CDR2 SNEGSKA (reference sequence). TCRdb passed the reads through MiXCR, listing each CDR3 protein once. The sample contains some 230,000 distinct CDR3 sequences, about 23% of which appear only once. The TCR comes from a human donor in good health (CMV status not recorded). Some clones in this sample may be carry-over from other donors' samples. This chain joins TRBV20-1 and TRBJ2-1, with a possible D match to TRBD1 (5 bases). The specimen was CD8+ T cells from PBMCs. The CDR3 protein is CSARELGALISYNEQFF. CDR3 DNA sequence: TGCAGTGCTAGAGAGCTAGGGGCCTTAATCTCCTACAATGAGCAGTTCTTC.